This T cell receptor beta chain appears in the sequencing data of a study of blood T cell repertoires in COVID-19. A remark on this clone: Other DNA variants within this sample encode the same CDR3.

Between the trimmed V and J ends, which lost 0 bases and 8 bases, there was a span of 7 bases. The CDR3 totals 13 residues. The table came from immunoSEQ multiplex PCR; TCRdb's copy has only in-frame clones and leaves some out. This table has about 70,000 clones, approximately 75% appearing once. The receptor was derived from a woman aged 55 to 70 with acute or convalescent COVID-19. The sample was peripheral blood. The rearrangement joins TRBV12-3 or TRBV12-4 to TRBJ1-4; D might be TRBD1 (5 bases). Here the CDR3 reads CASSLAGVEKLFF. In nucleotides, the CDR3 is TGTGCCAGCAGTTTAGCAGGGGTGGAAAAACTGTTTTTT.